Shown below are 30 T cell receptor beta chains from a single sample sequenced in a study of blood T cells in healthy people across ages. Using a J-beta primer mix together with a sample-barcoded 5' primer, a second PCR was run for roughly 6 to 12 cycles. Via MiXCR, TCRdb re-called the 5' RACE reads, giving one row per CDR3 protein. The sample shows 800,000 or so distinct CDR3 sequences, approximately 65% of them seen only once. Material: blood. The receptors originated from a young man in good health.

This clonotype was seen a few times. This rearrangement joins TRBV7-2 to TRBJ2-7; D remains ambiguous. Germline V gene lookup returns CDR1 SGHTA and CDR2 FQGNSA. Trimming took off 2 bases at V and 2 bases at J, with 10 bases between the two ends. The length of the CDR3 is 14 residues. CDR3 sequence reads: CASSLKPGPYEQYF. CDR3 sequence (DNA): TGTGCCAGCAGCTTAAAACCGGGCCCCTACGAGCAGTACTTC.

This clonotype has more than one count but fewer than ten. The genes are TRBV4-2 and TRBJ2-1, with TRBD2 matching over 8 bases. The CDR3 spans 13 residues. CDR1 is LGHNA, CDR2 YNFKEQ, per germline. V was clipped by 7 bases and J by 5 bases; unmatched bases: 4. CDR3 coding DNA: TGTGCCAGCACCTTCGGGGGGGACAATGAGCAGTTCTTC. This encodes CASTFGGDNEQFF.

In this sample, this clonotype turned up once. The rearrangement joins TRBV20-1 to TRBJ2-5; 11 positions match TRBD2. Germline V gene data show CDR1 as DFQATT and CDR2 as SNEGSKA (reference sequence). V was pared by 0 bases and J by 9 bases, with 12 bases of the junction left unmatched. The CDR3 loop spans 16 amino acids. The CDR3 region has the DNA TGCAGTGCTAGAGATCGGACTAGCGGGTTAGGAGGGTCCCAGTACTTC. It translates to CSARDRTSGLGGSQYF.

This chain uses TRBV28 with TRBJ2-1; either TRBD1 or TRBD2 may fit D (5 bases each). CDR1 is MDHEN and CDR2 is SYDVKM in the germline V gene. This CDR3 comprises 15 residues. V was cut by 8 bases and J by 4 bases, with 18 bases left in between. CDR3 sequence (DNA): TGTGCCAGCTCCCTAGGGGTAGCGATATACAATGAGCAGTTCTTC. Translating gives CASSLGVAIYNEQFF.

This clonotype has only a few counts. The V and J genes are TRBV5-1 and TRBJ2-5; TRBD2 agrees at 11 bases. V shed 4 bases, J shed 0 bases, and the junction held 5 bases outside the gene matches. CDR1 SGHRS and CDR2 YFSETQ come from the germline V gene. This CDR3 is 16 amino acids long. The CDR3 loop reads CASSTRLAGNQETQYF. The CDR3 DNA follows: TGCGCCAGCAGCACGCGACTAGCGGGGAACCAAGAGACCCAGTACTTC.

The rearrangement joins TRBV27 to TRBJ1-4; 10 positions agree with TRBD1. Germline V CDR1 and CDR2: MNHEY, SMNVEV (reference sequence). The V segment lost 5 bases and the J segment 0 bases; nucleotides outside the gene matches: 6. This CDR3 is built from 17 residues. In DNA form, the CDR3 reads TGTGCCAGCAGTGGGGGACAGGGGAAAGCAACTAATGAAAAACTGTTTTTT. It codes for CASSGGQGKATNEKLFF.

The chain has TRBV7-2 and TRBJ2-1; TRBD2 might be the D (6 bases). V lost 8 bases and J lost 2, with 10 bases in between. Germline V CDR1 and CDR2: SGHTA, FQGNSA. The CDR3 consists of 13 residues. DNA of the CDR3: TGTGCCAGCGTGGGACTGGCCTACAATGAGCAGTTCTTC. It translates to CASVGLAYNEQFF.

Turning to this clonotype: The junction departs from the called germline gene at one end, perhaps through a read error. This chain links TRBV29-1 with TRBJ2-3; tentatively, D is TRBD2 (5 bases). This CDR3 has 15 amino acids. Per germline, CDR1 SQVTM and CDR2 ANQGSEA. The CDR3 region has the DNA TGCAGCGTTGAGGGTGCGAGCGGAAAAACAGAGACGCAGTATTTT. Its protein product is CSVEGASGKTETQYF.

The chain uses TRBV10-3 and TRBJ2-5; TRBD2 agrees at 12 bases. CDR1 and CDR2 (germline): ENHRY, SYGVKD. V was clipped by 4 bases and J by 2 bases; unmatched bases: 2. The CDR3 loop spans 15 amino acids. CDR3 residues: CAISGTSGMQETQYF. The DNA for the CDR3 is TGTGCCATCAGTGGGACTAGCGGGATGCAAGAGACCCAGTACTTC.

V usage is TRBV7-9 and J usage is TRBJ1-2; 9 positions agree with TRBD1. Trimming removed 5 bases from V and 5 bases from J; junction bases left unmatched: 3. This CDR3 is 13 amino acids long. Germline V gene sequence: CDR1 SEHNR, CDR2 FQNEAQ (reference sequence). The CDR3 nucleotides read TGTGCCAGCAGCAAGGGACAGGGTTATGGCTACACCTTC. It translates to CASSKGQGYGYTF.

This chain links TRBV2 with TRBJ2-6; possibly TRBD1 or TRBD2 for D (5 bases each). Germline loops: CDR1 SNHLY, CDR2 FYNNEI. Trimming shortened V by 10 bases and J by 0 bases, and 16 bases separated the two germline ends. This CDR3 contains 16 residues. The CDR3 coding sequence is TGTGCCAACCTTTGGGACGGCACCTCTGGGGCCAACGTCCTGACTTTC. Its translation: CANLWDGTSGANVLTF.

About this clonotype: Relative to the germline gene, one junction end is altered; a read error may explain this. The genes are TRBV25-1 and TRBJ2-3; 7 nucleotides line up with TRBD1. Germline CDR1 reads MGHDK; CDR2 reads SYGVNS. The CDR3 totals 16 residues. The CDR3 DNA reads TGTGCCAGCAGTGAATATACGGGACAGTACACAGGTACGCAGTATTTT. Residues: CASSEYTGQYTGTQYF.

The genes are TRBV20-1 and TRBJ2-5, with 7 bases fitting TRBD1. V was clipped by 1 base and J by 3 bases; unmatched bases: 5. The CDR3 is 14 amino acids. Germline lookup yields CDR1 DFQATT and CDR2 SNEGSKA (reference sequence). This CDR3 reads CSARVRQGEETQYF. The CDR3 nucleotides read TGCAGTGCTAGAGTACGGCAGGGGGAAGAGACCCAGTACTTC.

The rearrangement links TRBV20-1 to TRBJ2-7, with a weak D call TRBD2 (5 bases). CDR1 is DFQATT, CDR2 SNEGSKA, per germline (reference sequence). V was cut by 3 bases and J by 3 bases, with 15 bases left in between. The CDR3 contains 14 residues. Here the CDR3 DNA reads TGCAGTGCTAGTTCCGTAAGGGAGAACTACGAGCAGTACTTC. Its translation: CSASSVRENYEQYF.

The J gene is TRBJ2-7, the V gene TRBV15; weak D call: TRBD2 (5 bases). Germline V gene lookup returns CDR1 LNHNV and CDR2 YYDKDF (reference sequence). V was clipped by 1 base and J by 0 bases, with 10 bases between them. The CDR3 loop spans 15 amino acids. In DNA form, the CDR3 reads TGTGCCACCAGCAGAGGAGGGATCCCCTCCTACGAGCAGTACTTC. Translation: CATSRGGIPSYEQYF.

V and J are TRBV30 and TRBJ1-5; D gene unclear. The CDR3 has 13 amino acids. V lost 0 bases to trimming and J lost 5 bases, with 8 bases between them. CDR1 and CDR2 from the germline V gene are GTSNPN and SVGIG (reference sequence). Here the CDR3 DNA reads TGTGCCTGGAGTGTTGGTCAAGATCAGCCCCAGCATTTT. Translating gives CAWSVGQDQPQHF.

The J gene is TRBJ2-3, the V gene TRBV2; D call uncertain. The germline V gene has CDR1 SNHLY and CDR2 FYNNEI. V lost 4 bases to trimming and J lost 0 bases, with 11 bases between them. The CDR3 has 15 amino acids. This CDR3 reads CASSGGDSSTDTQYF. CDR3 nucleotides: TGTGCCAGCAGTGGTGGGGATTCTAGCACAGATACGCAGTATTTT.

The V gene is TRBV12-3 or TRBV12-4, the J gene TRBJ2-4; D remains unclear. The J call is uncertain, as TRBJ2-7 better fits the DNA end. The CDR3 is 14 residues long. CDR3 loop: CASSLGSWKAEQYF. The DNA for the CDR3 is TGTGCCAGCAGTTTAGGATCCTGGAAAGCCGAGCAGTACTTC.

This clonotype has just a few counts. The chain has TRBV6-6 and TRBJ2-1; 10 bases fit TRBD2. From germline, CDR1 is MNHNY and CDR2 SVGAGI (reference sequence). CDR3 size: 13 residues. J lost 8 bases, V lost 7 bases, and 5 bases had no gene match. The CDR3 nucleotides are TGTGCCAGCACCCTAGCGGGGGACTATGAGCAGTTCTTC. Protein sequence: CASTLAGDYEQFF.

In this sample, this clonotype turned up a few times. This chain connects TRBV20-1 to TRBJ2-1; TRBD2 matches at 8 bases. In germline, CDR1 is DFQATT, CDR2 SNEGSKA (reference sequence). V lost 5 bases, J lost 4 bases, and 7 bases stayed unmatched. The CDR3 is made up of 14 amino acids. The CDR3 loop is CSASHGGVYNEQFF. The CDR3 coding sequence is TGCAGTGCTTCCCACGGGGGGGTTTACAATGAGCAGTTCTTC.

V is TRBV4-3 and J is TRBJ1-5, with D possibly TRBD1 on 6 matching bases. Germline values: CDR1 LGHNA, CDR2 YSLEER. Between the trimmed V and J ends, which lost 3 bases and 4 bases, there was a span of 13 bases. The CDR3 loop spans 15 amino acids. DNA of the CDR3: TGCGCCAGCAGCCAGAAGGGAACAGGGAATCAGCCCCAGCATTTT. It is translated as CASSQKGTGNQPQHF.

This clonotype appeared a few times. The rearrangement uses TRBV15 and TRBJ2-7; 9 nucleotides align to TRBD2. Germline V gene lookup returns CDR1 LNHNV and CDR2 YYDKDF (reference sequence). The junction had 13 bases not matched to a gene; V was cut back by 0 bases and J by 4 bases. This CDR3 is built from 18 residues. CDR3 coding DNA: TGTGCCACCAGCAGAGATTGGAATACGGCTAGCGGGGCTTACGAGCAGTACTTC. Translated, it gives CATSRDWNTASGAYEQYF.

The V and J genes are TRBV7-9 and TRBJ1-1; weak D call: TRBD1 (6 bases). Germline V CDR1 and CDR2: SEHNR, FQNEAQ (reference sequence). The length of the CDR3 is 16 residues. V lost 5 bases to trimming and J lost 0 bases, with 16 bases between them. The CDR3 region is CASSQPGGDMNTEAFF. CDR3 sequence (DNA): TGTGCCAGCAGCCAACCGGGGGGGGACATGAACACTGAAGCTTTCTTT.

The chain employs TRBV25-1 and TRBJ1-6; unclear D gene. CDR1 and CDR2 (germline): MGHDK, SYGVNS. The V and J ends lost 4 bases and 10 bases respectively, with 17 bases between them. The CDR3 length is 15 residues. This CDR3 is CASSAMDGSVSPLHF. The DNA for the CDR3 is TGTGCCAGCAGTGCCATGGACGGCAGCGTATCACCCCTCCACTTT.

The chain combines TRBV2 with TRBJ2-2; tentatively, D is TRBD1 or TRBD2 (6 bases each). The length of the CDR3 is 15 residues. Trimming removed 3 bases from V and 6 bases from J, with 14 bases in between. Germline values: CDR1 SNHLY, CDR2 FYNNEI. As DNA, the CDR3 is TGTGCCAGCAGTGACGACGGGGGCGGAGCCGGGGAGCTGTTTTTT. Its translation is CASSDDGGGAGELFF.

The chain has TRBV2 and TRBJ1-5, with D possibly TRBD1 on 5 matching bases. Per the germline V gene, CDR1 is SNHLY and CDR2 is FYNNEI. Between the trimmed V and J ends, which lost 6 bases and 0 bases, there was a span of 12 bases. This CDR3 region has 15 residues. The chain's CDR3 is CASRGDSLSNQPQHF. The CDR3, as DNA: TGTGCCAGCAGGGGAGACAGCCTTAGCAATCAGCCCCAGCATTTT.

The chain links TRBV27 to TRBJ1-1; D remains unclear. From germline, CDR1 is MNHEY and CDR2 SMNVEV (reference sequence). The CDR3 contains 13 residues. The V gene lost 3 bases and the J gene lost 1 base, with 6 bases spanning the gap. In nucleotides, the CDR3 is TGTGCCAGCAGTTTCGATCAGAACACTGAAGCTTTCTTT. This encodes CASSFDQNTEAFF.

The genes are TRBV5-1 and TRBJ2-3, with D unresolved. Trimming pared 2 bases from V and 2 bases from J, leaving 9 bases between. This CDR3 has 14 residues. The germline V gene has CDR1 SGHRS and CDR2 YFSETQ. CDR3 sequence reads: CASSFAQNTDTQYF. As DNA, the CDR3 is TGCGCCAGCAGCTTCGCCCAGAACACAGATACGCAGTATTTT.

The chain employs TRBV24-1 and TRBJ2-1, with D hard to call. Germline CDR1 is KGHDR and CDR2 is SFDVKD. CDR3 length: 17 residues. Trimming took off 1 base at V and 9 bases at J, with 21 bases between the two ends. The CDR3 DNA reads TGTGCCACCAGTGATTTCCCCTCAGAAGCTCCTGTCGGTGAGCAGTTCTTC. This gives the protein CATSDFPSEAPVGEQFF.

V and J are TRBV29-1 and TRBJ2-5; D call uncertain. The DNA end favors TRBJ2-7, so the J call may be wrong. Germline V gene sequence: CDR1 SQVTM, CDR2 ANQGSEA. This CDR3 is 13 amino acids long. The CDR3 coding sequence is TGCAGCGTTGAAAGCGATAAAACCTTCGAGCAGTACTTC. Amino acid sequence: CSVESDKTFEQYF.